One and the same sample provided the 31 T cell receptor beta chains below, sequenced in a study of shared clonotypes between healthy human individuals. Sequenced by immunoSEQ multiplex PCR; TCRdb stores in-frame clones only, minus some. The data contain over 300,000 clones, about nine tenths of them singletons. What was sequenced was memory CD8+ T cells sorted from blood. The subset denotes: CD45RO+ cells pooled with CCR7-negative TemRA cells. These receptors were collected from a man younger than 35 in good health.

CDR3 in DNA: TGTGCCAGCAGCTTGGCTTCGGCAGGGGCGTCCTACGAGCAGTACTTC. It translates to CASSLASAGASYEQYF. This chain connects TRBV5-6 to TRBJ2-7, with D possibly matching TRBD1 (6 bases). Germline V gene data show CDR1 as SGHDT and CDR2 as YYEEEE. Trimming left V 0 bases short and J 1 base short, with 14 bases between. The CDR3 loop spans 16 amino acids.

The rearrangement joins TRBV6-5 to TRBJ2-7, with 9 bases identical to TRBD1. V gave up 5 bases and J gave up 5 bases; unmatched junction bases: 4. Germline V gene lookup returns CDR1 MNHEY and CDR2 SVGAGI. The CDR3 has 13 amino acids. The CDR3, as DNA: TGTGCCAGCAGTCAGGACAGGGGTGACGAGCAGTACTTC. Protein product: CASSQDRGDEQYF.

V is TRBV9 and J is TRBJ2-7, with TRBD2 matching over 8 bases. V was clipped by 0 bases and J by 6 bases; unmatched bases: 11. From germline, CDR1 is SGDLS and CDR2 YYNGEE. This CDR3 is 16 amino acids long. The CDR3 region is CASSVGVGRASSEQYF. CDR3 DNA: TGTGCCAGCAGCGTAGGGGTCGGGAGGGCGTCAAGCGAGCAGTACTTC.

The V call is TRBV19, the J call TRBJ2-3; the D gene could be TRBD1 or TRBD2 (5 bases each). Germline CDR1 reads LNHDA; CDR2 reads SQIVND (reference sequence). The CDR3 is 16 residues long. V was cut by 2 bases and J by 2 bases, with 14 bases left in between. This chain's CDR3 is CASSIPQGGSTDTQYF. The CDR3, as DNA: TGTGCCAGTAGTATACCTCAGGGCGGGTCCACAGATACGCAGTATTTT.

The chain joins TRBV12-5 to TRBJ2-1; no reliable D call. Germline-derived CDR1 and CDR2 are LGHNT and FRNRAP. The CDR3 runs 12 residues. V lost 0 bases to trimming and J lost 8 bases, with 5 bases between them. The CDR3 DNA reads as TGTGCTAGTGGTTTGGTAGCCTATGAGCAGTTCTTC. This gives the protein CASGLVAYEQFF. The entire variable domain, with the rest obtained from reference TRBV12-5 and TRBJ2-1, is as follows: DARVTQTPRHKVTEMGQEVTMRCQPILGHNTVFWYRQTMMQGLELLAYFRNRAPLDDSGMPKDRFSAEMPDATLATLKIQPSEPRDSAVYFCASGLVAYEQFFGPGTRLTVL.

This sequence joins TRBV5-1 and TRBJ1-1; 12 nucleotides line up with TRBD1. The CDR3 is made up of 18 amino acids. The trim removed 5 bases at V and 1 base at J, leaving 12 bases unmatched. The germline CDR1 and CDR2 sequences are SGHRS and YFSETQ. The CDR3 DNA sequence: TGCGCCAGCAGATCCGGGACAGGGGGCTTTAACCCGAACACTGAAGCTTTCTTT. The encoded protein is CASRSGTGGFNPNTEAFF.

The chain joins TRBV28 to TRBJ1-1, with no clear D. Between the trimmed V and J ends, which lost 3 bases and 7 bases, there was a span of 6 bases. The germline CDR1 and CDR2 sequences are MDHEN and SYDVKM. The length of the CDR3 is 11 residues. CDR3 region: CASSFKGEAFF. In nucleotides, the CDR3 is TGTGCCAGCAGTTTTAAAGGTGAAGCTTTCTTT.

The J gene is TRBJ1-1, the V gene TRBV7-9; D is perhaps TRBD1 (6 bases). The CDR3 is 15 residues long. Trimming took off 5 bases at V and 5 bases at J, with 18 bases between the two ends. Germline V lookup: CDR1 SEHNR, CDR2 FQNEAQ (reference sequence). Here the CDR3 reads CASSPVYREWTEAFF. CDR3 DNA sequence: TGTGCCAGCAGCCCGGTCTACAGGGAATGGACTGAAGCTTTCTTT.

J is TRBJ1-4 and V is TRBV9, with 8 bases aligning to TRBD1. CDR3 length: 15 amino acids. J lost 8 bases, V lost 3 bases, and 9 bases had no gene match. Germline V CDR1 and CDR2: SGDLS, YYNGEE. The CDR3 region has the DNA TGTGCCAGCAGCGGAAGCAGGGGGCGAAGGGAAAAACTGTTTTTT. It codes for CASSGSRGRREKLFF.

The chain employs TRBV5-6 and TRBJ2-5; D is unclear. The CDR3 runs to 13 residues. Deletions cut 1 base from V and 3 bases from J, with 7 bases between. Germline assignment: CDR1 SGHDT and CDR2 YYEEEE. CDR3 nucleotides: TGTGCCAGCAGCTTGTATGACGAAGAGACCCAGTACTTC. This codes for CASSLYDEETQYF.

The chain uses TRBV27 and TRBJ1-5, with unresolved D. Between the trimmed V and J ends, which lost 8 bases and 7 bases, there was a span of 6 bases. There are 10 residues in the CDR3. CDR1 and CDR2 from the germline V gene are MNHEY and SMNVEV (reference sequence). This chain's CDR3 is CASGLQPQHF. CDR3 nucleotides: TGTGCCAGCGGGCTACAGCCCCAGCATTTT.

The rearrangement joins TRBV27 to TRBJ2-1; D is ambiguous. This CDR3 comprises 13 residues. From germline, CDR1 is MNHEY and CDR2 SMNVEV (reference sequence). The V end was cut by 5 bases, the J end by 6 bases, with 11 bases between. The CDR3 sequence: CASSLSPSNEQFF. CDR3 bases: TGTGCCAGCAGTCTCAGCCCGAGCAATGAGCAGTTCTTC.

For the CDR3, the DNA is TGTGCCAGCAGCTTATATGTCGGGGGGTTTGAGACCCAGTACTTC. It yields the protein CASSLYVGGFETQYF. The rearrangement links TRBV7-9 to TRBJ2-5, with 7 nucleotides matching TRBD2. V shed 2 bases and J 5 bases; nucleotides not matched to a gene: 8. Germline lookup yields CDR1 SEHNR and CDR2 FQNEAQ (reference sequence). This CDR3 contains 15 residues.

This sequence joins TRBV28 and TRBJ2-5; 11 bases match TRBD1. This CDR3 comprises 16 residues. CDR1 and CDR2 from the germline V gene are MDHEN and SYDVKM. V lost 5 bases, J lost 4 bases, and 9 bases stayed unmatched. The CDR3 loop is CASSASWDRGAETQYF. The CDR3 DNA follows: TGTGCCAGCAGTGCCTCCTGGGACAGGGGGGCAGAGACCCAGTACTTC.

This chain joins TRBV5-1 and TRBJ2-5, with TRBD2 identical over 10 bases. Germline lookup yields CDR1 SGHRS and CDR2 YFSETQ. The V gene end was trimmed by 4 bases and the J gene end by 2 bases; junction bases not matched to a gene: 8. The CDR3 consists of 16 residues. This chain's CDR3 is CASSTWTSGAQETQYF. In nucleotides, the CDR3 is TGCGCCAGCAGCACCTGGACTAGCGGAGCACAAGAGACCCAGTACTTC.

This chain uses TRBV13 with TRBJ2-7, with D tentatively TRBD1 (6 bases). This CDR3 contains 13 residues. The V and J ends lost 1 base and 7 bases respectively, with 11 bases between them. CDR1 is PRHDT and CDR2 is FYEKMQ in the germline V gene (reference sequence). CDR3 in DNA: TGTGCCAGCAGCTTAGAGGAGAGGGGGGAGCAGTACTTC. It codes for CASSLEERGEQYF.

This chain joins TRBV7-9 and TRBJ2-7, with D possibly matching TRBD1 (6 bases). V was cut by 4 bases and J by 5 bases, with 12 bases left in between. CDR1 SEHNR and CDR2 FQNEAQ come from the germline V gene (reference sequence). This CDR3 contains 13 residues. The CDR3 spells CASSSQGPDEQYF. DNA of the CDR3: TGTGCCAGCAGCTCACAGGGTCCAGACGAGCAGTACTTC.

This chain connects TRBV4-3 to TRBJ1-2, with TRBD1 as a possible D gene (5 bases). This CDR3 region has 15 residues. CDR1 and CDR2 (germline): LGHNA, YSLEER. The germline V and J ends were trimmed by 0 bases and 4 bases, with 12 bases remaining between them. The CDR3 sequence: CASSQENSGPYGYTF. CDR3 DNA sequence: TGCGCCAGCAGCCAAGAGAATTCAGGGCCCTATGGCTACACCTTC.

This rearrangement joins TRBV6-1 to TRBJ1-3; 9 bases map to TRBD1. With V trimmed by 10 bases and J by 0 bases, 4 bases remained unmatched. Germline CDR1 and CDR2: MNHNS and SASEGT. CDR3 length: 14 residues. The CDR3 bases are TGTGCCACTGGGGACAGGGACTCTGGAAACACCATATATTTT. It translates to CATGDRDSGNTIYF.

This clone was observed a single time. The rearrangement joins TRBV6-6 to TRBJ2-5, with 7 bases fitting TRBD1. The germline gives CDR1 MNHNY, CDR2 SVGAGI (reference sequence). V trimming: 6 bases; J trimming: 4 bases; junction bases outside the gene matches: 2. This CDR3 contains 12 residues. CDR3 residues: CASSRTGETQYF. Written as DNA, the CDR3 is TGTGCCAGCAGCCGGACAGGAGAGACCCAGTACTTC.

The J gene is TRBJ2-7, the V gene TRBV6-1; D is unresolved. Germline values: CDR1 MNHNS, CDR2 SASEGT. The length of the CDR3 is 14 residues. Trimming left V 5 bases short and J 1 base short, with 12 bases between. The CDR3 coding sequence is TGTGCCAGCAGTCCCTGTCTCTTTTCCTACGAGCAGTACTTC. Its translation: CASSPCLFSYEQYF.

This clone showed up just once. J is TRBJ1-1 and V is TRBV5-1; the D gene is possibly TRBD1 (5 bases). The CDR3 contains 13 residues. The germline gives CDR1 SGHRS, CDR2 YFSETQ. Trimming cost V 4 bases and J 10 bases, with 17 bases left between them. CDR3 region: CASSTGLPRGAFF. Written as DNA, the CDR3 is TGCGCCAGCAGCACGGGACTCCCACGAGGAGCTTTCTTT.

The chain employs TRBV2 and TRBJ2-7; D gene uncertain. Germline V gives CDR1 SNHLY, CDR2 FYNNEI. V shed 2 bases and J shed 5 bases, with 10 bases lying between them. CDR3 size: 13 residues. CDR3 in amino acids: CASSELPLDEQYF. Here the CDR3 DNA reads TGTGCCAGCAGTGAACTTCCTTTGGACGAGCAGTACTTC.

The CDR3 DNA sequence: TGCAGCGTTGTCGTACTAGCGGGATACAATGAGCAGTTCTTC. It encodes CSVVVLAGYNEQFF. The chain combines TRBV29-1 with TRBJ2-1; 10 positions match TRBD2. Trimming at V came to 4 bases and at J to 4 bases, leaving 4 bases not matched to a gene. Germline lookup yields CDR1 SQVTM and CDR2 ANQGSEA. The CDR3 is 14 amino acids.

V usage is TRBV19 and J usage is TRBJ1-5, with TRBD1 matching over 8 bases. Germline loops: CDR1 LNHDA, CDR2 SQIVND (reference sequence). Trimming took 0 bases from V and 5 from J; bases not matched to a gene: 6. CDR3 length equals 16 residues. CDR3 in DNA: TGTGCCAGTAGTATAGACCTGGGCAGGGGGCATCAGCCCCAGCATTTT. This translates into CASSIDLGRGHQPQHF.

This clone was detected ten times or more. The chain uses TRBV5-1 and TRBJ2-2; the match to TRBD2 covers 10 bases. Germline values: CDR1 SGHRS, CDR2 YFSETQ. V dropped 0 bases and J dropped 4; count of bases not matched to a gene: 9. The CDR3 has 18 residues. Here the CDR3 DNA reads TGCGCCAGCAGCTTGGACCTTAGCGGGGGGCCGGGCACCGGGGAGCTGTTTTTT. Translated, it gives CASSLDLSGGPGTGELFF.

This clone was observed a single time. The chain links TRBV4-1 to TRBJ2-7, with a weak D call TRBD2 (6 bases). Trimming took off 4 bases at V and 11 bases at J, with 15 bases between the two ends. Germline CDR1 is MGHRA and CDR2 is YSYEKL. The CDR3 spans 12 residues. The CDR3 DNA sequence: TGCGCCAGCAGCCCGGTTGCGGGGTCCAAGTACTTC. This sequence encodes CASSPVAGSKYF.

J is TRBJ1-1 and V is TRBV5-6, with D possibly TRBD1 on 6 matching bases. The CDR3 covers 13 residues. The germline V gene has CDR1 SGHDT and CDR2 YYEEEE. V lost 0 bases to trimming and J lost 4 bases, with 7 bases between them. The CDR3 reads CASSLDRATEAFF. The CDR3 DNA follows: TGTGCCAGCAGCTTGGACAGGGCCACTGAAGCTTTCTTT.

The chain joins TRBV19 to TRBJ2-7; a weak D match, TRBD2 (5 bases). Trimming pared 5 bases from V and 3 bases from J, leaving 20 bases between. CDR3 length equals 16 residues. Looked up from germline, CDR1 is LNHDA and CDR2 is SQIVND (reference sequence). CDR3 nucleotides: TGTGCCAGTAGTCCGCAGACCGAGGGCTTACACTACGAGCAGTACTTC. It encodes CASSPQTEGLHYEQYF.

The chain is built from TRBV7-3 and TRBJ2-6; D is ambiguous. Germline V lookup: CDR1 SGHTA, CDR2 FQGTGA. The V end lost 1 base, the J end lost 2 bases, and 6 bases lay between the germline ends. The CDR3 runs to 15 residues. This CDR3 is CASSLSGTGANVLTF. CDR3 coding DNA: TGTGCCAGCAGCTTAAGTGGGACTGGGGCCAACGTCCTGACTTTC.

In this sample, this clone turned up many times. The chain joins TRBV30 to TRBJ2-3; 9 bases are a match to TRBD2. V gave up 8 bases and J gave up 3 bases; unmatched junction bases: 9. This CDR3 region has 14 residues. Germline lookup yields CDR1 GTSNPN and CDR2 SVGIG (reference sequence). CDR3 DNA sequence: TGTGCCCTCGACATGGCGGGAGGGACAGATACGCAGTATTTT. It specifies CALDMAGGTDTQYF. Full variable domain (rest looked up from reference TRBV30 and TRBJ2-3): SQTIHQWPATLVQPVGSPLSLECTVEGTSNPNLYWYRQAAGRGLQLLFYSVGIGQISSEVPQNLSASRPQDRQFILSSKKLLLSDSGFYLCALDMAGGTDTQYFGPGTRLTVL.